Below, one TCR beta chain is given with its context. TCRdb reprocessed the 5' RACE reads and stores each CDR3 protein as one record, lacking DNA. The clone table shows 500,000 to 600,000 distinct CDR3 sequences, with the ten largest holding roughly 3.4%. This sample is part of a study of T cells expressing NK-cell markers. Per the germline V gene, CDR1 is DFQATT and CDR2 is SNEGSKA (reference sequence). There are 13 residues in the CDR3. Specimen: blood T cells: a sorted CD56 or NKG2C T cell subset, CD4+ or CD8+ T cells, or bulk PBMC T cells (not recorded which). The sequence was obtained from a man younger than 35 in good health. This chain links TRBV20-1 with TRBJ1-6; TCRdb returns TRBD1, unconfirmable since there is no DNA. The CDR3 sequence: CSARTGGNSPLHF.